This T cell receptor (beta chain) is drawn from a study of T cell responses to AZD1222 COVID-19 vaccine. The CDR3 sequence is 15 residues long. Germline values: CDR1 LGHNA, CDR2 YNFKEQ. Trimming shortened V by 5 bases and J by 6 bases, and 17 bases separated the two germline ends. Clones were read by immunoSEQ multiplex PCR, and TCRdb kept only the in-frame ones, dropping some. Of about 160,000 clones listed, 88% are singletons. This specimen was peripheral blood, taken 28 days after the second AZD1222 dose. This chain uses TRBV4-2 with TRBJ1-5, with D possibly being TRBD1 (6 bases). The sequence was collected from an adult who received the AZD1222 COVID-19 vaccine. The CDR3 reads CASSTRQDRGQPQHF. In DNA, the CDR3 is TGTGCCAGCAGCACCCGACAGGATCGTGGTCAGCCCCAGCATTTT.